This T cell receptor (beta chain) was retrieved from a study of T cell clonality in common variable immunodeficiency. Equal genomic DNA amounts from CVID and control samples were sequenced. The data were produced by immunoSEQ multiplex PCR, yet TCRdb's version contains in-frame clones alone and is incomplete. The profile covers roughly 50,000 clones, none occurring a single time. The sample holds many counts of this clone. Its antigen remains unknown. The read terminates 3 residues before the CDR3 end, so the remaining end is supplied by the germline J gene. Points from the study as a whole: Shared TCRbeta clones were fewer between CVID subjects than controls. TCRbeta clonality was increased in CVID versus healthy controls.

Losses at the gene ends were 3 bases for V and 2 bases for J; bases not matched to a gene: 1. This CDR3 comprises 13 residues. Germline assignment: CDR1 DFQATT and CDR2 SNEGSKA (reference sequence). The chain couples TRBV20-1 to TRBJ2-7; 10 bases are shared with TRBD2. The receptor was isolated from a person aged 18 to 70 in good health. The sample taken for sequencing was peripheral blood mononuclear cells. Partial CDR3 DNA: TGCAGTGCTAGTACTAGCGGGGCCTACGAG. Protein: CSASTSGAYE. The full CDR3 protein is CSASTSGAYEQYF.